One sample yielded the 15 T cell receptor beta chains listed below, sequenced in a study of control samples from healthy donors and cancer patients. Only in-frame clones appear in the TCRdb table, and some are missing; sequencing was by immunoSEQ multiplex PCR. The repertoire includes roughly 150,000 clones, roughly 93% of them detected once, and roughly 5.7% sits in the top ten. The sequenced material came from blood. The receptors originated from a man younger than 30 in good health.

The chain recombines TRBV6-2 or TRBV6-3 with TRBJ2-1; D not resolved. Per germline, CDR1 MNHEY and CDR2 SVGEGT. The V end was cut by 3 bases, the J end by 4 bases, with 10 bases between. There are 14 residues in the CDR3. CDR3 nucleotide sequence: TGTGCCAGCAGTTATCGAGACTTTTACAATGAGCAGTTCTTC. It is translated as CASSYRDFYNEQFF.

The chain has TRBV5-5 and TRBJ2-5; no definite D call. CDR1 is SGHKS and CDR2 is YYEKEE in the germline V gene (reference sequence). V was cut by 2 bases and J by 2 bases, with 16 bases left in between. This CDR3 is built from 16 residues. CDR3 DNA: TGTGCCAGCAGCTTAAAGGGAACTTCCCCACAAGAGACCCAGTACTTC. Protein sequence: CASSLKGTSPQETQYF.

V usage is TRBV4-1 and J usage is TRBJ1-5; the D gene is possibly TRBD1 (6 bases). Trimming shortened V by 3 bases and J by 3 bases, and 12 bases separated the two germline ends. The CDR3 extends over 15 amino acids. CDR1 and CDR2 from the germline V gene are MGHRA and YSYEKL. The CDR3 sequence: CASSHTTGDNQPQHF. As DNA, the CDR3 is TGCGCCAGCAGCCATACGACAGGTGACAATCAGCCCCAGCATTTT.

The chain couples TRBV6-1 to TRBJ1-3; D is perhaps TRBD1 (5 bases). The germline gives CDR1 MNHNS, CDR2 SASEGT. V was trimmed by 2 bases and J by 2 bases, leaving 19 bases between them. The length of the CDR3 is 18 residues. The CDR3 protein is CASSENFMGVGTGNTIYF. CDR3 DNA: TGTGCCAGCAGTGAAAATTTCATGGGGGTTGGGACTGGAAACACCATATATTTT.

CDR3 amino acids: CASSFRRGQETQYF. The CDR3 DNA reads as TGTGCCAGCAGCTTCCGAAGGGGCCAAGAGACCCAGTACTTC. The chain combines TRBV13 with TRBJ2-5, with a weak D call TRBD1 (5 bases). Germline values: CDR1 PRHDT, CDR2 FYEKMQ (reference sequence). The CDR3 consists of 14 residues. The V end was cut by 3 bases, the J end by 1 base, with 9 bases between.

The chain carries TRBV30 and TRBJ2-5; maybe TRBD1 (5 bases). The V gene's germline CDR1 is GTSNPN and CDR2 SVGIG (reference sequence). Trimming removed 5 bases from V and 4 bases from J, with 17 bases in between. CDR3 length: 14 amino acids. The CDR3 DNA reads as TGTGCCTGGGGGGCCGCGGAAGTAATAGAGACCCAGTACTTC. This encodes CAWGAAEVIETQYF.

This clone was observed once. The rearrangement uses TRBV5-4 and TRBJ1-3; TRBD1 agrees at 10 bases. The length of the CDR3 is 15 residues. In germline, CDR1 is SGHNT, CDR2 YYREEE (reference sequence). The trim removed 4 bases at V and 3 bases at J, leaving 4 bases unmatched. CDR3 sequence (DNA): TGTGCCAGCAGCCCCGGGACAGGGGATGGAAACACCATATATTTT. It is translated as CASSPGTGDGNTIYF.

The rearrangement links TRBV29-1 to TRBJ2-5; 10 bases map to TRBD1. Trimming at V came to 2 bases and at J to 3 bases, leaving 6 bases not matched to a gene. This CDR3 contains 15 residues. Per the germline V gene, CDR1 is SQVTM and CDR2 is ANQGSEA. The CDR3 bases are TGCAGCGTTGAACGGCGGGGGACAGGGGAAGAGACCCAGTACTTC. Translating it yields CSVERRGTGEETQYF.

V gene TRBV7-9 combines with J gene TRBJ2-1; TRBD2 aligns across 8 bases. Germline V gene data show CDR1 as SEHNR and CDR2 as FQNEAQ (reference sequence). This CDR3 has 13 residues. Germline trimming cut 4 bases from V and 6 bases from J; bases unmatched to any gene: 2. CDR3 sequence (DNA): TGTGCCAGCAGCTCGGGACTAGTCAATGAGCAGTTCTTC. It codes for CASSSGLVNEQFF.

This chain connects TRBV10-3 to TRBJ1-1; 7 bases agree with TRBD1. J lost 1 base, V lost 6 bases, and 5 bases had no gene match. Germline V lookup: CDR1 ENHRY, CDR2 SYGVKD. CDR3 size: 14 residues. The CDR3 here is CAIRERQGNTEAFF. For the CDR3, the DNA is TGTGCCATCAGGGAGAGACAGGGGAACACTGAAGCTTTCTTT.

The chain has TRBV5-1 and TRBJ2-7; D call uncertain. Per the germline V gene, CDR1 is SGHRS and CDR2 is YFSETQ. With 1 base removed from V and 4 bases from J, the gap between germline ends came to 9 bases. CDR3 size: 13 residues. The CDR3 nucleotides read TGCGCCAGCAGCTTGTCGCCAGGATACGAGCAGTACTTC. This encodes CASSLSPGYEQYF.

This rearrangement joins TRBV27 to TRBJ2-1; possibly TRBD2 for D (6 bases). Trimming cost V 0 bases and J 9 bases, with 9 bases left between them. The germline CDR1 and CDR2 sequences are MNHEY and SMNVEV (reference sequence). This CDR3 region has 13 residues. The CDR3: CASSLSEGTEQFF. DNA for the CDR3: TGTGCCAGCAGTTTATCGGAGGGAACTGAGCAGTTCTTC.

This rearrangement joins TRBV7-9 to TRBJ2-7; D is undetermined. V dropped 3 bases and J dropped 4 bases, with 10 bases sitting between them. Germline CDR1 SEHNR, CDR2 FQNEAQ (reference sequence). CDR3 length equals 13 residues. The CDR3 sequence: CASSFYGEYEQYF. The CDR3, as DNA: TGTGCCAGCAGCTTTTACGGCGAATACGAGCAGTACTTC.

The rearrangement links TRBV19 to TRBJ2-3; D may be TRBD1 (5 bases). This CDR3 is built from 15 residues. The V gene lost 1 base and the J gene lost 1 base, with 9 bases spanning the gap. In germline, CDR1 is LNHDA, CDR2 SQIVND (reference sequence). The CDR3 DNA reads TGTGCCAGTAGTATAGTAGGGGCCGGCACAGATACGCAGTATTTT. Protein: CASSIVGAGTDTQYF. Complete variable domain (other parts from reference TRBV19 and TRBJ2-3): DGGITQSPKYLFRKEGQNVTLSCEQNLNHDAMYWYRQDPGQGLRLIYYSQIVNDFQKGDIAEGYSVSREKKESFPLTVTSAQKNPTAFYLCASSIVGAGTDTQYFGPGTRLTVL.

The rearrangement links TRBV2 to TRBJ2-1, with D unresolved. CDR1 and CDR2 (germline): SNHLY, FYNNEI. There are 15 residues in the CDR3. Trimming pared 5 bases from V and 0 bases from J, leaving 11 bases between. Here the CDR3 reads CASSLLDYSYNEQFF. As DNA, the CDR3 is TGTGCCAGCAGTCTCTTAGATTACTCCTACAATGAGCAGTTCTTC.